This T cell receptor (beta chain) was identified in a study of blood T cell repertoires in COVID-19. In the original processing: Reference gene primer amplification gave estimated nucleated cell counts. TCRdb's table, derived via immunoSEQ multiplex PCR, lists solely in-frame clones and lacks some. That table gives V, J and clone size, and the DNA gave D and trimming. The sample has about 200,000 clones, over 75% seen once. Sequences were obtained from peripheral blood. This TCR was recovered from a man in his forties or fifties with COVID-19, enrolled during active disease.

CDR3 protein: CASSFNRANTEAFF. The CDR3 coding sequence is TGTGCCAGCAGCTTCAACAGGGCCAACACTGAAGCTTTCTTT. The chain has TRBV7-2 and TRBJ1-1; a possible D gene is TRBD1 (6 bases). V shed 3 bases and J shed 2 bases, with 10 bases lying between them. Germline CDR1 and CDR2: SGHTA and FQGNSA. This CDR3 comprises 14 residues.